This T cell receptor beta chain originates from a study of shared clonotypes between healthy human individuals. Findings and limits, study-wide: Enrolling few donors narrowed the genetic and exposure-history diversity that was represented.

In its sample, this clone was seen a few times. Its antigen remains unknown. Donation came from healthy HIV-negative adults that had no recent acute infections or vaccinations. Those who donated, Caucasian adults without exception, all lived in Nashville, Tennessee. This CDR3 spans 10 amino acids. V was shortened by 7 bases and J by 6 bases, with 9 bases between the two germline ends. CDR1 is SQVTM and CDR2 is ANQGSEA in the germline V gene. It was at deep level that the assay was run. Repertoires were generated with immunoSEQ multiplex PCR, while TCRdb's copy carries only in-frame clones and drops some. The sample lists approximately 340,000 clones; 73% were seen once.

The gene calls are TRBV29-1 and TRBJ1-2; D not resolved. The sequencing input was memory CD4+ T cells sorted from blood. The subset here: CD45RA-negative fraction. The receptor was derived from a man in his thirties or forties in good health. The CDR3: CSAFNDGYTF. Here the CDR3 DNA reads TGCAGCGCTTTTAATGATGGCTACACCTTC.